The 2 T cell receptor beta chains listed next were all sequenced from one sample in a study of identifying expanded T cells in peripheral blood. TCRdb's table, derived via immunoSEQ multiplex PCR, lists solely in-frame clones and lacks some. The sample carries 65,000 to 95,000 clones, 80% to 85% recorded once. Sequencing used blood. These receptors were collected from a person aged 18-69 years in good health.

The V gene is TRBV7-3, the J gene TRBJ2-7; D not certain. Trimming took off 3 bases at V and 1 base at J, with 1 base between the two ends. This CDR3 contains 11 residues. Germline-derived CDR1 and CDR2 are SGHTA and FQGTGA. The CDR3 protein is CASSFSYEQYF. The CDR3 DNA reads TGTGCCAGCAGCTTTTCCTACGAGCAGTACTTC.

This CDR3 is CAWSLGFAGNTIYF. The CDR3 DNA follows: TGTGCCTGGAGTCTAGGGTTTGCTGGAAACACCATATATTTT. This chain uses TRBV30 with TRBJ1-3; D not resolved. This CDR3 region has 14 residues. Germline CDR1 GTSNPN, CDR2 SVGIG (reference sequence). Trimming pared 2 bases from V and 2 bases from J, leaving 10 bases between.